One and the same sample provided the 14 T cell receptor beta chains below, sequenced in a study of cytomegalovirus exposure and HLA in healthy donors. Using immunoSEQ multiplex PCR, the repertoire was profiled, and TCRdb retains in-frame clones only, with some absent. The sample has 150,000 to 200,000 clones, 80% to 85% seen once. Sequencing input: PBMCs. These TCRs come from a woman in her 30s in good health and CMV-seronegative.

V gene TRBV29-1 combines with J gene TRBJ2-7, with no clear D. Per germline, CDR1 SQVTM and CDR2 ANQGSEA. The CDR3 consists of 12 residues. Trimming took off 1 base at V and 1 base at J, with 5 bases between the two ends. The CDR3 is CSVEGQSYEQYF. The DNA of the CDR3 is TGCAGCGTTGAAGGGCAGTCCTACGAGCAGTACTTC.

The chain couples TRBV7-2 to TRBJ1-5; TRBD1 agrees at 9 bases. This CDR3 is 15 amino acids long. J gave up 6 bases and V 5 bases, and 8 bases lay outside the gene matches. CDR1 is SGHTA, CDR2 FQGNSA, per germline. The CDR3, as DNA: TGTGCCAGCAGCCCGGTGGGACAGGGTGGTCAGCCCCAGCATTTT. Translated: CASSPVGQGGQPQHF.

Note on this clone: At one end the junction does not follow the germline gene, possibly because of a read error. The chain uses TRBV27 and TRBJ1-2; a possible D gene is TRBD1 (6 bases). This CDR3 is built from 14 residues. Germline CDR1 is MNHEY and CDR2 is SMNVEV (reference sequence). As DNA, the CDR3 is TGTGCCAGCGGTTTAATTAACAGGGAAACTGGCTACACCTTC. As protein: CASGLINRETGYTF.

The V and J genes are TRBV4-2 and TRBJ2-5; TRBD2 agrees at 10 bases. V lost 8 bases, J lost 3 bases, and 6 bases stayed unmatched. The CDR3 covers 14 residues. The V gene's germline CDR1 is LGHNA and CDR2 YNFKEQ. The CDR3 is CASAAGGPEETQYF. The CDR3, as DNA: TGTGCCAGCGCAGCGGGGGGGCCTGAAGAGACCCAGTACTTC.

This clone was found many times. The V gene is TRBV5-1, the J gene TRBJ2-3, with 10 bases identical to TRBD2. J was trimmed by 6 bases and V by 7 bases; bases with no gene match: 2. The CDR3 extends over 12 amino acids. The germline V gene encodes CDR1 SGHRS and CDR2 YFSETQ. The CDR3, as DNA: TGCGCCAGCGGACTAGCGGTCGATACGCAGTATTTT. This encodes CASGLAVDTQYF.

The gene calls are TRBV2 and TRBJ1-4; tentatively, D is TRBD1 (6 bases). The CDR3 consists of 13 residues. The germline V and J ends were trimmed by 7 bases and 4 bases, with 10 bases remaining between them. From germline, CDR1 is SNHLY and CDR2 FYNNEI. CDR3 loop: CASIGGINEKLFF. As DNA, the CDR3 is TGTGCCAGCATAGGGGGAATTAATGAAAAACTGTTTTTT. The full variable domain, in which reference TRBV2 and TRBJ1-4 provide the parts outside the CDR3, is EPEVTQTPSHQVTQMGQEVILRCVPISNHLYFYWYRQILGQKVEFLVSFYNNEISEKSEIFDDQFSVERPDGSNFTLKIRSTKLEDSAMYFCASIGGINEKLFFGSGTQLSVL.

The chain has TRBV19 and TRBJ1-4, with 7 bases aligning to TRBD1. The CDR3 extends over 14 amino acids. The V segment lost 8 bases and the J segment 3 bases; nucleotides outside the gene matches: 6. The germline V gene encodes CDR1 LNHDA and CDR2 SQIVND (reference sequence). CDR3 DNA: TGTGCCAGTGGTAGGGGGCGGGCTAATGAAAAACTGTTTTTT. Translated, it gives CASGRGRANEKLFF. The full variable domain, rest sourced from reference TRBV19 and TRBJ1-4, is DGGITQSPKYLFRKEGQNVTLSCEQNLNHDAMYWYRQDPGQGLRLIYYSQIVNDFQKGDIAEGYSVSREKKESFPLTVTSAQKNPTAFYLCASGRGRANEKLFFGSGTQLSVL.

The CDR3 is CASSVDYSGGISSGTDTQYF. For the CDR3, the DNA is TGTGCCAGCAGCGTAGACTATAGCGGGGGGATATCCTCCGGGACAGATACGCAGTATTTT. The chain combines TRBV9 with TRBJ2-3, with 10 positions matching TRBD2. The CDR3 has 20 residues. Germline V gene sequence: CDR1 SGDLS, CDR2 YYNGEE. J gave up 3 bases and V 0 bases, and 16 bases lay outside the gene matches.

The rearrangement joins TRBV19 to TRBJ1-3; 8 nucleotides align to TRBD1. The CDR3 extends over 13 amino acids. J was trimmed by 4 bases and V by 7 bases; bases with no gene match: 3. Germline V gene data show CDR1 as LNHDA and CDR2 as SQIVND (reference sequence). DNA for the CDR3: TGTGCCAGTAAAGGACAGGGAGGAAACACCATATATTTT. Its protein is CASKGQGGNTIYF.

The chain couples TRBV9 to TRBJ2-5, with 7 positions matching TRBD2. The CDR3 is made up of 15 amino acids. Trimming cost V 2 bases and J 5 bases; bases outside gene matches: 9. Per germline, CDR1 SGDLS and CDR2 YYNGEE. The CDR3 coding sequence is TGTGCCAGCAGCGTCGGCGGGAGAAGTCCTGAGACCCAGTACTTC. It yields the protein CASSVGGRSPETQYF.

The V gene is TRBV2, the J gene TRBJ2-3, with TRBD1 matching 7 bases. The CDR3 extends over 13 amino acids. V lost 6 bases to trimming and J lost 3 bases; unmatched junction nucleotides: 3. Germline-derived CDR1 and CDR2 are SNHLY and FYNNEI. For the CDR3, the DNA is TGTGCCAGCAGCCTACAGGGGACAGATACGCAGTATTTT. Protein sequence: CASSLQGTDTQYF. Supplemented by reference TRBV2 and TRBJ2-3, the full variable domain reads EPEVTQTPSHQVTQMGQEVILRCVPISNHLYFYWYRQILGQKVEFLVSFYNNEISEKSEIFDDQFSVERPDGSNFTLKIRSTKLEDSAMYFCASSLQGTDTQYFGPGTRLTVL.

This clone was recorded at least ten times. Here the CDR3 reads CASSLGEAGELFF. The CDR3 nucleotides read TGTGCCAGCAGCTTAGGGGAGGCCGGGGAGCTGTTTTTT. The gene calls are TRBV11-1 and TRBJ2-2, with D possibly being TRBD2 (6 bases). The CDR3 length is 13 residues. Germline CDR1 and CDR2: SGHAT and FQDESV (reference sequence). Trimming pared 1 base from V and 6 bases from J, leaving 6 bases between.

The V call is TRBV7-8, the J call TRBJ1-3; D is unresolved. Trimming removed 5 bases from V and 4 bases from J, with 9 bases in between. The CDR3 totals 13 residues. Germline lookup yields CDR1 SGHVS and CDR2 FQNEAQ. This CDR3 reads CASSHGPGNTIYF. The CDR3 coding sequence is TGTGCCAGCAGCCATGGCCCCGGAAACACCATATATTTT.

Here the CDR3 reads CASSLGGGLMNTEAFF. The CDR3, as DNA: TGTGCCAGCAGCTTGGGTGGTGGCCTTATGAACACTGAAGCTTTCTTT. The J gene is TRBJ1-1, the V gene TRBV5-6; D unresolved. With 0 bases removed from V and 0 bases from J, the gap between germline ends came to 12 bases. CDR1 is SGHDT and CDR2 is YYEEEE in the germline V gene. This CDR3 contains 16 residues.